This T cell receptor (beta chain) was recorded in a study of cytomegalovirus exposure and HLA in healthy donors. General study findings and limits: It was confirmed in vitro that a few of the CMV-associated chains were specific for CMV antigens. Rarity marked most TCR sequences, yet some public TCRs occurred in many donors.

A multiplex PCR was run with 60 Vbeta primers and 13 Jbeta primers. Only in-frame clones appear in the TCRdb table, and some are missing; sequencing was by immunoSEQ multiplex PCR. The sample contains 90,000 to 120,000 clones, more than 60% of which appear only once. Germline CDR1 is SGHVS and CDR2 is FNYEAQ. The ends lost 5 bases at V and 7 bases at J; junction bases unmatched: 7. This CDR3 is built from 14 residues. Notes on this clone: Its antigen is not identified.

Sequencing input: PBMCs. The chain has TRBV7-6 and TRBJ2-1, with 8 bases that match TRBD1. The sequence was obtained from a female donor in good health and CMV-seropositive. CDR3 region: CASSQQGAQNEQFF. The CDR3 DNA reads as TGTGCCAGCAGCCAGCAGGGGGCGCAGAATGAGCAGTTCTTC.